This passage covers 26 T cell receptor beta chains from one sample sequenced in a study of blood T cell repertoires in COVID-19. TCRdb's table, derived via immunoSEQ multiplex PCR, lists solely in-frame clones and lacks some. The sample has 200,000 to 250,000 clones, 86% seen once. The sequencing input was peripheral blood. These TCRs come from an elderly woman with COVID-19, enrolled during active disease.

The CDR3 sequence: CASSLGGVGGNQPQHF. CDR3 nucleotides: TGTGCCAGCAGCTTGGGAGGGGTTGGGGGCAATCAGCCCCAGCATTTT. The chain links TRBV7-9 to TRBJ1-5, with a weak D call TRBD1 (5 bases). The CDR3 totals 16 residues. The germline CDR1 and CDR2 sequences are SEHNR and FQNEAQ (reference sequence). V gave up 3 bases and J gave up 2 bases, with 14 bases separating them.

This clone has a single count. Distinct nucleotide sequences in the sample also encode this CDR3. The chain combines TRBV18 with TRBJ1-1, with TRBD1 identical over 8 bases. This CDR3 is 13 amino acids long. V dropped 5 bases and J dropped 5; count of bases not matched to a gene: 4. Germline values: CDR1 KGHSH, CDR2 LQKENI. The CDR3 DNA follows: TGTGCCAGCTCAAGTACAGGGGGAACTGAAGCTTTCTTT. Amino acid sequence: CASSSTGGTEAFF. Full variable domain (rest looked up from reference TRBV18 and TRBJ1-1): NAGVMQNPRHLVRRRGQEARLRCSPMKGHSHVYWYRQLPEEGLKFMVYLQKENIIDESGMPKERFSAEFPKEGPSILRIQQVVRGDSAAYFCASSSTGGTEAFFGQGTRLTVV.

V and J are TRBV10-3 and TRBJ2-2; D is ambiguous. V lost 4 bases and J 2 bases, leaving 5 bases between the germline ends. This CDR3 is 13 amino acids long. CDR1 is ENHRY and CDR2 is SYGVKD in the germline V gene. The CDR3 reads CAISGHNTGELFF. The CDR3 coding sequence is TGTGCCATCAGTGGACACAACACCGGGGAGCTGTTTTTT.

The chain is built from TRBV30 and TRBJ1-3, with 7 bases identical to TRBD1. Per germline, CDR1 GTSNPN and CDR2 SVGIG (reference sequence). This CDR3 spans 16 amino acids. V shed 1 base, J shed 0 bases, and the junction held 6 bases outside the gene matches. The CDR3 coding sequence is TGTGCCTGGAGTGGAGGACAGGCGCTCTCTGGAAACACCATATATTTT. Residues: CAWSGGQALSGNTIYF.

This sequence joins TRBV7-2 and TRBJ2-1, with D possibly being TRBD1 (6 bases). This CDR3 has 11 residues. V was trimmed by 4 bases and J by 15 bases, leaving 13 bases between them. Germline CDR1 is SGHTA and CDR2 is FQGNSA. The CDR3 DNA reads as TGTGCCAGCAGCTCCGGACAGACCCGGTTCTTC. This encodes CASSSGQTRFF.

The chain employs TRBV5-6 and TRBJ2-2; D ambiguous. Per the germline V gene, CDR1 is SGHDT and CDR2 is YYEEEE. The CDR3 has 12 residues. Trimming left V 2 bases short and J 7 bases short, with 6 bases between. This CDR3 reads CASSFIVGELFF. The CDR3 bases are TGTGCCAGCAGCTTCATAGTCGGGGAGCTGTTTTTT.

The chain uses TRBV3-1 (or the pseudogene TRBV3-2) and TRBJ1-3; D is uncertain. V shed 4 bases and J shed 0 bases, with 19 bases lying between them. The CDR3 sequence is 18 residues long. Germline loops: CDR1 LGHDT, CDR2 YNNKEL (reference sequence). The CDR3 loop is CASSPLHQSPISGNTIYF. The CDR3 nucleotides are TGTGCCAGCAGCCCCCTCCACCAAAGCCCCATCTCTGGAAACACCATATATTTT.

As DNA, the CDR3 is TGTGCCAGCTCACCACAGGGAGGCAACGAGCAGTACGTC. This sequence encodes CASSPQGGNEQYV. The chain combines TRBV18 with TRBJ2-7; possibly TRBD2 for D (6 bases). Trimming removed 1 base from V and 5 bases from J, with 9 bases in between. The germline V gene has CDR1 KGHSH and CDR2 LQKENI. There are 13 residues in the CDR3.

This clone was recorded once. V usage is TRBV11-2 and J usage is TRBJ1-2; no firm D call. V lost 2 bases, J lost 3 bases, and 4 bases lay in between. This CDR3 spans 12 amino acids. CDR1 and CDR2 (germline): SGHAT, FQNNGV. The chain's CDR3 is CASSLSDYGYTF. The CDR3 bases are TGTGCCAGCAGCTTATCGGACTATGGCTACACCTTC. The whole variable domain, remainder taken from reference TRBV11-2 and TRBJ1-2, is EAGVAQSPRYKIIEKRQSVAFWCNPISGHATLYWYQQILGQGPKLLIQFQNNGVVDDSQLPKDRFSAERLKGVDSTLKIQPAKLEDSAVYLCASSLSDYGYTFGSGTRLTVV.

The CDR3 nucleotides read TGTGCCAGCAGAGAGGGAGTCCACTATGGCTACACCTTC. It codes for CASREGVHYGYTF. The chain recombines TRBV27 with TRBJ1-2; the D is unclear. This CDR3 comprises 13 residues. Germline V gene sequence: CDR1 MNHEY, CDR2 SMNVEV (reference sequence). V lost 6 bases and J lost 3, with 11 bases in between.

CDR3 sequence reads: CASSSHLLTGRSNQPQHF. The DNA for the CDR3 is TGTGCCAGCAGTTCCCACCTGCTGACAGGGCGAAGCAATCAGCCCCAGCATTTT. This chain uses TRBV28 with TRBJ1-5; 7 bases agree with TRBD1. CDR1 and CDR2 from the germline V gene are MDHEN and SYDVKM. This CDR3 spans 18 amino acids. The V and J ends lost 4 bases and 1 base, in that order; junction bases with no gene match: 13. Looking up the rest from reference TRBV28 and TRBJ1-5 gives the full variable domain: DVKVTQSSRYLVKRTGEKVFLECVQDMDHENMFWYRQDPGLGLRLIYFSYDVKMKEKGDIPEGYSVSREKKERFSLILESASTNQTSMYLCASSSHLLTGRSNQPQHFGDGTRLSIL.

The rearrangement links TRBV2 to TRBJ1-6, with 11 bases identical to TRBD1. V was clipped by 6 bases and J by 9 bases; unmatched bases: 7. Looked up from germline, CDR1 is SNHLY and CDR2 is FYNNEI. This CDR3 region has 15 residues. The CDR3 DNA is TGTGCCAGCAGGACCGGACAGGGGGCTAGTTCACCCCTCCACTTT. The encoded protein is CASRTGQGASSPLHF.

V is TRBV9 and J is TRBJ2-5, with 10 bases matching TRBD1. The germline CDR1 and CDR2 sequences are SGDLS and YYNGEE. The V gene end was trimmed by 0 bases and the J gene end by 5 bases; junction bases not matched to a gene: 7. This CDR3 spans 16 amino acids. The CDR3 protein is CASSVAGTGVVETQYF. DNA for the CDR3: TGTGCCAGCAGCGTAGCTGGGACAGGGGTGGTGGAGACCCAGTACTTC.

The CDR3, as DNA: TGTGCCAGCAGCGCAACAGGGTTTACTGAAGCTTTCTTT. Residues: CASSATGFTEAFF. The gene calls are TRBV9 and TRBJ1-1, with a weak D call TRBD1 (6 bases). There are 13 residues in the CDR3. V lost 3 bases and J lost 5, with 11 bases in between. Germline V gives CDR1 SGDLS, CDR2 YYNGEE. Combining the CDR3 with reference TRBV9 and TRBJ1-1 gives the whole variable domain DSGVTQTPKHLITATGQRVTLRCSPRSGDLSVYWYQQSLDQGLQFLIQYYNGEERAKGNILERFSAQQFPDLHSELNLSSLELGDSALYFCASSATGFTEAFFGQGTRLTVV.

The V and J genes are TRBV6-5 and TRBJ2-3; TRBD2 might be the D (7 bases). Trimming stripped 6 bases from V and 6 bases from J, with 16 bases between. Germline values: CDR1 MNHEY, CDR2 SVGAGI. The CDR3 is made up of 14 amino acids. Written as DNA, the CDR3 is TGTGCCAGCAGAGGTGGGGGGGCAGGGGATACGCAGTATTTT. It translates to CASRGGGAGDTQYF.

This chain links TRBV3-1 (or the pseudogene TRBV3-2) with TRBJ2-7, with 8 bases matching TRBD2. Germline V gene lookup returns CDR1 LGHDT and CDR2 YNNKEL (reference sequence). The CDR3 totals 13 residues. Trimming at V came to 1 base and at J to 7 bases, leaving 3 bases not matched to a gene. The CDR3 nucleotides read TGTGCCAGCAGCCAAGGACTAGCGCGGGAGCAGTACTTC. Protein product: CASSQGLAREQYF.

This clone was seen more than once but under ten times. This chain uses TRBV7-6 with TRBJ1-1, with 11 bases identical to TRBD1. CDR1 SGHVS and CDR2 FNYEAQ come from the germline V gene. The CDR3 is 15 amino acids. V dropped 6 bases and J dropped 6; count of bases not matched to a gene: 9. In nucleotides, the CDR3 is TGTGCCAGCAGTTTCCTGGGGACAGGGGGATCTGAAGCTTTCTTT. This gives the protein CASSFLGTGGSEAFF.

The gene calls are TRBV19 and TRBJ2-5, with TRBD1 as a possible D gene (6 bases). The CDR3 runs to 13 residues. Germline V lookup: CDR1 LNHDA, CDR2 SQIVND (reference sequence). V was clipped by 4 bases and J by 4 bases, with 10 bases between them. The CDR3 DNA follows: TGTGCCAGTAGTAAACAGGGCTCAGAGACCCAGTACTTC. Its translation: CASSKQGSETQYF.

V gene TRBV3-1 (or the pseudogene TRBV3-2) combines with J gene TRBJ1-3, with no clear D. This CDR3 has 14 amino acids. Trimming removed 1 base at V and 9 bases at J, with 13 bases between. Germline-derived CDR1 and CDR2 are LGHDT and YNNKEL (reference sequence). In nucleotides, the CDR3 is TGTGCCAGCAGCCAAGTATCGGGGATCGGCACCATATATTTT. It codes for CASSQVSGIGTIYF.

J is TRBJ1-1 and V is TRBV28, with D hard to call. CDR1 is MDHEN and CDR2 is SYDVKM in the germline V gene. The CDR3 extends over 12 amino acids. V was clipped by 8 bases and J by 3 bases, with 10 bases between them. The CDR3: CASGLPHTEAFF. CDR3 nucleotides: TGTGCCAGCGGACTCCCCCACACTGAAGCTTTCTTT.

V is TRBV9 and J is TRBJ2-1; 13 positions agree with TRBD2. Germline CDR1 reads SGDLS; CDR2 reads YYNGEE. V was pared by 3 bases and J by 7 bases, with 7 bases of the junction left unmatched. The CDR3 has 16 residues. The CDR3 region is CASSARTSGGSNEQFF. The CDR3 region has the DNA TGTGCCAGCAGCGCCCGGACTAGCGGGGGATCTAATGAGCAGTTCTTC.

The chain employs TRBV25-1 and TRBJ2-7, with 7 bases lining up with TRBD1. V was pared by 2 bases and J by 3 bases, with 4 bases of the junction left unmatched. Germline values: CDR1 MGHDK, CDR2 SYGVNS. The CDR3 has 14 amino acids. CDR3 in DNA: TGTGCCAGCAGTGAACCGGGACAGAGCTACGAGCAGTACTTC. Protein product: CASSEPGQSYEQYF.

The V and J genes are TRBV7-9 and TRBJ2-3; the match to TRBD2 covers 7 bases. The CDR3 length is 16 residues. After removal of 5 bases from V and 0 bases from J, the junction contained 8 bases not matched to a gene. CDR1 SEHNR and CDR2 FQNEAQ come from the germline V gene (reference sequence). For the CDR3, the DNA is TGTGCCAGCAGCAGCGGGACCGACCCTAGCACAGATACGCAGTATTTT. Amino acids: CASSSGTDPSTDTQYF.

This chain joins TRBV19 and TRBJ2-1; the match to TRBD2 covers 9 bases. The germline V gene encodes CDR1 LNHDA and CDR2 SQIVND (reference sequence). This CDR3 has 15 amino acids. The junction had 8 bases not matched to a gene; V was cut back by 5 bases and J by 6 bases. The CDR3 sequence: CASSSGAGGLNEQFF. The CDR3 region has the DNA TGTGCCAGTAGTTCTGGAGCGGGGGGTCTCAATGAGCAGTTCTTC.

V is TRBV7-9 and J is TRBJ2-1; D is undetermined. This CDR3 comprises 14 residues. CDR1 SEHNR and CDR2 FQNEAQ come from the germline V gene (reference sequence). Trimming removed 0 bases at V and 3 bases at J, with 6 bases between. The CDR3 bases are TGTGCCAGCAGCTTAGCGCCCGGCTACAATGAGCAGTTCTTC. It is translated as CASSLAPGYNEQFF.

This clone showed up just a few times. V gene TRBV21-1 combines with J gene TRBJ2-1; the table's D call, TRBD2, was not checked against the DNA. TRBV21-1 is noted as a pseudogene. The CDR3 runs to 12 residues. CDR3 nucleotide sequence: TGTGCCAGCATGGGGGGAAACAATGAGCAGTTCTTC. Its protein is CASMGGNNEQFF.